This entry is about one TCR beta chain. Its antigen is still unknown. Qualities for individual bases were not recorded, and no much larger clone is one base off. Reads for this sample came from an Illumina HiSeq 1500. TCRdb's own reprocessing of the public reads used fastp at Q25 and MiXCR and kept productive beta chains. Here each entry gathers all rows of one CDR3 protein and keeps the most common genes and DNA. Within this sample are approximately 490,000 distinct CDR3 sequences, with about 11% of them counted one time only. About a tenth of the sample is in the top ten clones. Trimming removed 7 bases from V and 7 bases from J, leaving 19 bases between the germline ends. Inclusive of the bounding cysteine and phenylalanine, the CDR3 is 13 residues long. CDR3 DNA only is kept here, 39 bases in frame from base 1. The germline V gene sets CDR1 to SQVTM and CDR2 to ANQGSEA. The sample belongs to a study of T cell repertoires in cytomegalovirus infection (dated by TCRdb to about 2019). Broadly, across the study: Because public TCR beta signatures pointed to carriage of CMV infection together with the matching HLA type, the HLA type of each donor mattered for the analysis.

Study-wide conclusions, independent of this receptor: The ex vivo response was dominated by HLA-C-restricted CMV-specific TCR beta clonotypes, which also provided the single most frequent clonotype in two of eight donors. In both this cohort and an independent cohort of under 450 donors, the cumulative frequency of public TCR beta family members distinguished carriers of CMV infection plus the relevant HLA type.

Sequences were obtained from PBMCs. This TCR derives from a human donor in good health (CMV status not recorded). Some clones in this sample may be carry-over from other donors' samples. The sequence is built from TRBV29-1 and TRBJ1-1; the D region possibly corresponds to TRBD1 (6 bases align). The DNA sequence follows: TGCAGCGCCGGAAAGGGGGGTTTGGGTGAAGCTTTCTTT. This sequence encodes CSAGKGGLGEAFF.